This passage covers 17 T cell receptor beta chains from one sample sequenced in a study of blood T cell repertoires in COVID-19 (TCRdb year 2020). Preparation of the library involved the immunoSEQ multiplex PCR assay. The clones in this table, taken by TCRdb from immuneACCESS, are in-frame only. Not every clone is retained; where verified, under half of the shortfall comes from an unresolved V gene, and the cause of the rest is unknown. The sample table contains approximately 170,000 clones; only one count was recorded for 70% to 90% of them. The ten most abundant clones make up 2.5% to 3% of the sample. The specimen was peripheral blood. The source is a woman older than 75 with COVID-19, enrolled during active disease.

On this clone: Distinct nucleotide sequences in the sample also encode this CDR3. This chain uses TRBV20-1 with TRBJ2-5; 7 bases are shared with TRBD2. The CDR3 consists of 13 residues. CDR1 DFQATT and CDR2 SNEGSKA come from the germline V gene (reference sequence). J gave up 5 bases and V 3 bases, and 6 bases lay outside the gene matches. The CDR3: CSASLGGGETQYF. The CDR3, as DNA: TGCAGTGCTAGTTTGGGGGGAGGGGAGACCCAGTACTTC.

The CDR3 here is CASSLGTGNYGYTF. The DNA for the CDR3 is TGTGCCAGCAGCTTAGGTACAGGGAACTATGGCTACACCTTC. The chain joins TRBV7-3 to TRBJ1-2; TRBD1 is a possible D gene (6 bases). Germline values: CDR1 SGHTA, CDR2 FQGTGA. The CDR3 is 14 amino acids. V was trimmed by 2 bases and J by 2 bases, leaving 9 bases between them. The full variable domain, in which reference TRBV7-3 and TRBJ1-2 provide the parts outside the CDR3, is GAGVSQTPSNKVTEKGKYVELRCDPISGHTALYWYRQSLGQGPEFLIYFQGTGAADDSGLPNDRFFAVRPEGSVSTLKIQRTERGDSAVYLCASSLGTGNYGYTFGSGTRLTVV.

The J gene is TRBJ1-2, the V gene TRBV6-5, with TRBD1 as a possible D gene (6 bases). V was clipped by 7 bases and J by 6 bases, with 12 bases between them. CDR1 is MNHEY and CDR2 is SVGAGI in the germline V gene. The CDR3 has 12 residues. The CDR3, as DNA: TGTGCCAGCACCCAGGGGTATGATGGCTACACCTTC. Protein sequence: CASTQGYDGYTF.

This clone was recorded once. The chain couples TRBV6-2 or TRBV6-3 to TRBJ1-2; 9 bases are shared with TRBD1. The CDR3 is 19 residues long. The J segment lost 3 bases and the V segment lost 1 base, leaving 15 bases of the junction unmatched. From germline, CDR1 is MNHEY and CDR2 SVGEGT. The CDR3 nucleotides read TGTGCCAGCAGTTACTTCCTACCCCCACCGGGACAGGGCGACTATGGCTACACCTTC. It specifies CASSYFLPPPGQGDYGYTF.

This clone was recorded a few times. V and J are TRBV5-1 and TRBJ2-7, with 7 positions matching TRBD2. Trimming cost V 0 bases and J 3 bases; bases outside gene matches: 6. The CDR3 has 15 amino acids. Germline lookup yields CDR1 SGHRS and CDR2 YFSETQ. In DNA, the CDR3 is TGCGCCAGCAGCTTGGTATTGGGGACTATCTACGAGCAGTACTTC. This encodes CASSLVLGTIYEQYF. Based on the CDR3 plus reference TRBV5-1 and TRBJ2-7, the full variable domain is KAGVTQTPRYLIKTRGQQVTLSCSPISGHRSVSWYQQTPGQGLQFLFEYFSETQRNKGNFPGRFSGRQFSNSRSEMNVSTLELGDSALYLCASSLVLGTIYEQYFGPGTRLTVT.

This rearrangement joins TRBV7-8 to TRBJ1-4, with D possibly being TRBD1 (6 bases). CDR3 length equals 16 residues. CDR1 is SGHVS and CDR2 is FQNEAQ in the germline V gene. Trimming stripped 1 base from V and 0 bases from J, with 9 bases between. CDR3 nucleotide sequence: TGTGCCAGCAGCTTAGGAGGACAGTCAACTAATGAAAAACTGTTTTTT. This sequence encodes CASSLGGQSTNEKLFF.

The chain is built from TRBV19 and TRBJ1-5, with TRBD1 matching 7 bases. In germline, CDR1 is LNHDA, CDR2 SQIVND (reference sequence). The CDR3 has 14 amino acids. V dropped 6 bases and J dropped 1; count of bases not matched to a gene: 3. The CDR3 region is CASSPTGSNQPQHF. The CDR3 bases are TGTGCCAGTAGCCCGACAGGGAGCAATCAGCCCCAGCATTTT.

The genes are TRBV30 and TRBJ2-1; tentative D call: TRBD2 (6 bases). Trimming took 4 bases from V and 2 from J, leaving 9 bases between them. This CDR3 spans 13 amino acids. Looked up from germline, CDR1 is GTSNPN and CDR2 is SVGIG (reference sequence). The CDR3 sequence: CAWMAGTYNEQFF. The CDR3 DNA follows: TGTGCCTGGATGGCGGGAACCTACAATGAGCAGTTCTTC.

The chain combines TRBV27 with TRBJ2-3, with D perhaps matching TRBD2 (6 bases). Germline-derived CDR1 and CDR2 are MNHEY and SMNVEV (reference sequence). The ends were cut back, 3 bases at V and 9 bases at J, with 13 bases in the middle. The CDR3 contains 13 residues. This chain's CDR3 is CASSFRPRGTQYF. The DNA for the CDR3 is TGTGCCAGCAGTTTTCGGCCACGGGGGACGCAGTATTTT.

In nucleotides, the CDR3 is TGCGCCAGCAGCTGGACTAGCGGGGATTACAATGAGCAGTTCTTC. Amino acids: CASSWTSGDYNEQFF. V usage is TRBV5-1 and J usage is TRBJ2-1, with 12 bases lining up with TRBD2. This CDR3 region has 15 residues. V trimming: 3 bases; J trimming: 4 bases; junction bases outside the gene matches: 2. Germline-derived CDR1 and CDR2 are SGHRS and YFSETQ.

The chain recombines TRBV18 with TRBJ1-2, with no clear D. Germline CDR1 is KGHSH and CDR2 is LQKENI. The CDR3 consists of 14 residues. V lost 2 bases, J lost 7 bases, and 14 bases lay in between. CDR3 sequence reads: CASSPSQVLSGYTF. The CDR3 DNA is TGTGCCAGCTCACCATCCCAGGTTCTCTCTGGCTACACCTTC. The full variable domain, its missing parts supplied by reference TRBV18 and TRBJ1-2, is NAGVMQNPRHLVRRRGQEARLRCSPMKGHSHVYWYRQLPEEGLKFMVYLQKENIIDESGMPKERFSAEFPKEGPSILRIQQVVRGDSAAYFCASSPSQVLSGYTFGSGTRLTVV.

The chain links TRBV10-2 to TRBJ2-7; TRBD2 matches at 8 bases. The germline V gene has CDR1 WSHSY and CDR2 SAAADI. Trimming at V came to 4 bases and at J to 0 bases, leaving 11 bases not matched to a gene. This CDR3 is built from 17 residues. The CDR3 bases are TGCGCCAGCAGTGTTGGGCTAGCGGGCGGAAGCTCCTACGAGCAGTACTTC. This sequence encodes CASSVGLAGGSSYEQYF.

The chain combines TRBV7-2 with TRBJ2-7; the D gene is possibly TRBD1 (5 bases). This CDR3 is built from 12 residues. Germline CDR1 reads SGHTA; CDR2 reads FQGNSA. The germline V and J ends were trimmed by 1 base and 9 bases, with 10 bases remaining between them. CDR3 nucleotides: TGTGCCAGCAGCTTAGGCAGGGTTGTGCAGTACTTC. Translation: CASSLGRVVQYF. Variable domain in full (rest from reference TRBV7-2 and TRBJ2-7): GAGVSQSPSNKVTEKGKDVELRCDPISGHTALYWYRQSLGQGLEFLIYFQGNSAPDKSGLPSDRFSAERTGGSVSTLTIQRTQQEDSAVYLCASSLGRVVQYFGPGTRLTVT.

The chain recombines TRBV10-3 with TRBJ2-7; the D gene is possibly TRBD2 (6 bases). Germline V CDR1 and CDR2: ENHRY, SYGVKD. CDR3 size: 14 residues. V dropped 3 bases and J dropped 6 bases, with 15 bases sitting between them. CDR3 bases: TGTGCCATCAGTGATTTAGGCGGGGCGGCCGAGCAGTACTTC. Protein sequence: CAISDLGGAAEQYF.

The V and J genes are TRBV10-1 and TRBJ2-1; tentative D call: TRBD1 (6 bases). This CDR3 region has 15 residues. Trimming left V 7 bases short and J 7 bases short, with 20 bases between. Germline V gives CDR1 WNHNN, CDR2 SYGVQD (reference sequence). The CDR3 DNA reads as TGCGCCAGCATCCTAAATAACAGGGTTGGGAATGAGCAGTTCTTC. Residues: CASILNNRVGNEQFF.

This clone was recorded only once. The J gene is TRBJ2-7, the V gene TRBV3-1 (or the pseudogene TRBV3-2), with 14 positions matching TRBD2. The V gene end was trimmed by 4 bases and the J gene end by 6 bases; junction bases not matched to a gene: 8. The CDR3 has 16 amino acids. Per germline, CDR1 LGHDT and CDR2 YNNKEL (reference sequence). CDR3: CASSPRLAGGEREQYF. CDR3 coding DNA: TGTGCCAGCAGCCCAAGACTAGCGGGAGGGGAGCGCGAGCAGTACTTC.

The CDR3 is CASSDRQYNSPLHF. In nucleotides, the CDR3 is TGTGCCAGCAGTGACCGTCAGTATAATTCACCCCTCCACTTT. This rearrangement joins TRBV2 to TRBJ1-6; D gene unclear. V was cut by 3 bases and J by 4 bases, with 7 bases left in between. The CDR3 contains 14 residues. Germline loops: CDR1 SNHLY, CDR2 FYNNEI.